This TCR beta chain was identified during a study of cytomegalovirus exposure and HLA in healthy donors. Germline CDR1 is SGHDT and CDR2 is YYEEEE. Between the trimmed V and J ends, which lost 2 bases and 1 base, there was a span of 13 bases. This CDR3 has 16 amino acids. In the PCR, 60 Vbeta and 13 Jbeta primers were used. As processed by the authors: As a later analysis found, there were 80 million or so unique TCR beta chains, of which roughly 11 million were shared. Clones were sequenced by immunoSEQ multiplex PCR, and TCRdb holds only the in-frame ones, with some missing. The DNA gave D and trimming, while V, J and clone size come from that table. The sample consists of some 130,000 clones, roughly 78% of them appearing once.

This receptor was taken from a man aged 35-49 years in good health and CMV-seropositive. The specimen was PBMCs. This chain uses TRBV5-6 with TRBJ1-5, with D tentatively TRBD1 (5 bases). For the CDR3, the DNA is TGTGCCAGCAGCTTCACAGGTGGGTTCAGCAATCAGCCCCAGCATTTT. As protein: CASSFTGGFSNQPQHF.